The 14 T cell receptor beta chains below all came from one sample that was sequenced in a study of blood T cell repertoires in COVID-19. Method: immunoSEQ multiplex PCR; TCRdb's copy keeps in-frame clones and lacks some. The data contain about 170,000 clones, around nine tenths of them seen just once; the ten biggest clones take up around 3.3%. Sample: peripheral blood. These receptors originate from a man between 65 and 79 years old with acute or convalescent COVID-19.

The CDR3 loop reads CASSQELQGAIPQETQYF. The CDR3 region has the DNA TGTGCCAGCAGCCAAGAACTACAGGGGGCGATTCCCCAAGAGACCCAGTACTTC. The chain joins TRBV4-2 to TRBJ2-5, with TRBD1 matching over 9 bases. This CDR3 comprises 18 residues. J was trimmed by 1 base and V by 0 bases; bases with no gene match: 9. Per germline, CDR1 LGHNA and CDR2 YNFKEQ.

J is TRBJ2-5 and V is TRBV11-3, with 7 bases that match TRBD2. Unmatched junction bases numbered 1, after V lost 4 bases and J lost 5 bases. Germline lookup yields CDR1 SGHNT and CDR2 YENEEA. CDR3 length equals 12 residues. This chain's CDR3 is CASSWRGETQYF. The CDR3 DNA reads TGTGCCAGCAGCTGGCGGGGGGAGACCCAGTACTTC.

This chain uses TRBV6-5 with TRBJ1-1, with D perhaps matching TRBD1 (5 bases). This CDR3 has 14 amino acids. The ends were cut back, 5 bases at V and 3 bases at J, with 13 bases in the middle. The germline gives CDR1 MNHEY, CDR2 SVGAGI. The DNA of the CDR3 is TGTGCCAGCAGTAAGGGGTGGGGGGACACTGAAGCTTTCTTT. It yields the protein CASSKGWGDTEAFF.

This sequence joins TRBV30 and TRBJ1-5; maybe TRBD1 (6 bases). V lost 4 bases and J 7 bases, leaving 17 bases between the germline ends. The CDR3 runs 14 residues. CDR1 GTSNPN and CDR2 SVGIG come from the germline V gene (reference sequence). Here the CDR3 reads CAWTGGGLGQPQHF. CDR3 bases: TGTGCCTGGACTGGGGGGGGGCTCGGCCAGCCCCAGCATTTT.

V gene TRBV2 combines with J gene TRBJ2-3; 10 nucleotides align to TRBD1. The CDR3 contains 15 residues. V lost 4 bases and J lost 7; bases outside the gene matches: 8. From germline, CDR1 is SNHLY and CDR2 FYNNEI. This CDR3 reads CASSGRGTGDYTQYF. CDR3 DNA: TGTGCCAGCAGTGGTCGAGGGACAGGGGACTATACGCAGTATTTT.

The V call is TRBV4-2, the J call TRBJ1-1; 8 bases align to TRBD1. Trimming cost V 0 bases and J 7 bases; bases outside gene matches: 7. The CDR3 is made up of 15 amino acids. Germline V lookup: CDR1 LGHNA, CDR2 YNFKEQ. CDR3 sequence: CASSQEVGQGYEAFF. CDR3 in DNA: TGTGCCAGCAGCCAAGAAGTAGGACAGGGCTATGAAGCTTTCTTT.

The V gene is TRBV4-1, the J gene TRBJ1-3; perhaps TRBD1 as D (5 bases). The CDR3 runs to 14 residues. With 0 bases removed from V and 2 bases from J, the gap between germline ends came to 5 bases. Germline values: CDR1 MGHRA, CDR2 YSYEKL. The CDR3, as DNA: TGCGCCAGCAGCCAAGAAGGGGCTGGAAACACCATATATTTT. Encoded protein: CASSQEGAGNTIYF.

CDR3 protein: CASSRTSGLNEQFF. For the CDR3, the DNA is TGTGCCAGCAGCCGGACTAGCGGGCTTAATGAGCAGTTCTTC. V is TRBV5-4 and J is TRBJ2-1, with TRBD2 matching 11 bases. Germline lookup yields CDR1 SGHNT and CDR2 YYREEE (reference sequence). V lost 4 bases to trimming and J lost 7 bases; unmatched junction nucleotides: 4. This CDR3 spans 14 amino acids.

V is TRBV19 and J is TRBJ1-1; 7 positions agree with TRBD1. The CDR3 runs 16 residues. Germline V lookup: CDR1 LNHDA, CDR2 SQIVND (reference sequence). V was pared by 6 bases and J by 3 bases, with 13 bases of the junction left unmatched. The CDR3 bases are TGTGCCAGTAGCACCCGGACAGGCTCCGAGGACACTGAAGCTTTCTTT. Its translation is CASSTRTGSEDTEAFF. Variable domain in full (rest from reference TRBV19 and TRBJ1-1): DGGITQSPKYLFRKEGQNVTLSCEQNLNHDAMYWYRQDPGQGLRLIYYSQIVNDFQKGDIAEGYSVSREKKESFPLTVTSAQKNPTAFYLCASSTRTGSEDTEAFFGQGTRLTVV.

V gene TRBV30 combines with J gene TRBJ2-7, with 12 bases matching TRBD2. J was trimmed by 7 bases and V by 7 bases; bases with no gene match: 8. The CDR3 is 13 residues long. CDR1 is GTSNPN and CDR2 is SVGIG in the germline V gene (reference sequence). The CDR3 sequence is CASLAGGPGEQYF. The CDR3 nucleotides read TGTGCCTCGCTAGCGGGAGGGCCGGGTGAGCAGTACTTC.

Written as DNA, the CDR3 is TGTGCCAGCAGTGAAGAGGGACAGGGCCTCAGTGGCTACACCTTC. Translating it yields CASSEEGQGLSGYTF. The genes are TRBV6-1 and TRBJ1-2, with 9 bases identical to TRBD1. The V segment lost 1 base and the J segment 7 bases; nucleotides outside the gene matches: 7. Per the germline V gene, CDR1 is MNHNS and CDR2 is SASEGT. The CDR3 contains 15 residues.

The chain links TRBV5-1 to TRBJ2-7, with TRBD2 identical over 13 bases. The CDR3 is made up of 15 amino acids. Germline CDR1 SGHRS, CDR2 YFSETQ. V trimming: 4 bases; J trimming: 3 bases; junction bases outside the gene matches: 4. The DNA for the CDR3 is TGCGCCAGCAGCCCCGGGACTAGCGGGGTCTACGAGCAGTACTTC. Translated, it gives CASSPGTSGVYEQYF.

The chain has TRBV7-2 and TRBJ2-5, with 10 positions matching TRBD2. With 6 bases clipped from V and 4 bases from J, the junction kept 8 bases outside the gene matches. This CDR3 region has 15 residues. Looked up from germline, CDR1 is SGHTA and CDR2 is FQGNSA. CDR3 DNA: TGTGCCAGCAGTCCAAGCGGGGGGGCCCTAGAGACCCAGTACTTC. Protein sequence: CASSPSGGALETQYF.

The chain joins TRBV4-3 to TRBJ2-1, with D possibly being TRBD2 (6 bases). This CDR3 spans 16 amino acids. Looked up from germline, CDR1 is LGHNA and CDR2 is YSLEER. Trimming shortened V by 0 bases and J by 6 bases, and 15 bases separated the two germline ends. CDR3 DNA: TGCGCCAGCAGCCAAGATATTAGCGGTAACGGCAATGAGCAGTTCTTC. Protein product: CASSQDISGNGNEQFF.